This T cell receptor (beta chain) was captured in a study of chronic HIV infection and antiretroviral therapy. TCRdb re-called the 5' RACE reads through MiXCR, storing one row per CDR3 protein. The data show 40,000 to 50,000 distinct CDR3 sequences, 15% to 20% seen once. The table lists this clonotype with many counts. The V and J ends lost 6 bases and 9 bases respectively, with 18 bases between them. The CDR3 is made up of 13 amino acids. Looked up from germline, CDR1 is DFQATT and CDR2 is SNEGSKA (reference sequence). This receptor was obtained from an adult who had HIV and had not received antiretroviral therapy, or was an uninfected healthy control (not recorded which). Material for sequencing was peripheral blood. V is TRBV20-1 and J is TRBJ2-1, with D tentatively TRBD2 (5 bases). The CDR3 DNA is TGCAGTGCCCATCCCCTCCTAGCTACTGAGCAGTTCTTC. It specifies CSAHPLLATEQFF.